Listed below are T cell receptor beta chains from one sample, sequenced in a study of T-cell memory formation after mild COVID-19. TCRdb reprocessed the 5' RACE reads with MiXCR, giving one entry per CDR3 protein. The sample comprises hundreds of thousands of distinct CDR3 sequences, about a sixth of which are singletons, and more than 10% rests with the top ten. Material for sequencing was PBMCs or a T cell subset sorted from them (not recorded which). Receptors were obtained from an adult woman who had mild COVID-19 (a few samples of this study predate the infection). Cell type and time point are not known. CDR3s include the opening cysteine and the closing phenylalanine or tryptophan. A D gene is named only where the DNA matches it firmly. Not every row has a clone size; where given, it reads once, few, many or a size class.

size: -; D: -; V: TRBV5-1; J: TRBJ2-6; CDR3: CASTPEGANVLTF; DNA: TGCGCCAGCACCCCAGAAGGGGCCAACGTCCTGACTTTC
size: few; D: -; V: TRBV5-1; J: TRBJ1-2; CDR3: CASSLSGRTINYGYTF; DNA: TGCGCCAGCAGCTTGTCAGGACGGACGATTAACTATGGCTACACCTTC
size: few; D: TRBD2; V: TRBV4-2; J: TRBJ2-7; CDR3: CASRGVGTSGSYEQYF; DNA: TGTGCCAGCCGCGGGGTGGGGACTAGCGGCTCCTACGAGCAGTACTTC
size: -; D: -; V: TRBV14; J: TRBJ1-5; CDR3: CASSPEAGNQPQHF; DNA: TGTGCCAGCAGCCCGGAAGCCGGCAATCAGCCCCAGCATTTT
size: -; D: TRBD1; V: TRBV2; J: TRBJ1-1; CDR3: CASSVNGQGFTEAFF; DNA: TGTGCCAGCAGTGTTAACGGACAGGGTTTCACTGAAGCTTTCTTT
size: few; D: -; V: TRBV6-2/TRBV6-3; J: TRBJ1-5; CDR3: CASSESNQPQHF; DNA: TGTGCCAGCAGTGAAAGCAATCAGCCCCAGCATTTT
size: few; D: TRBD1; V: TRBV7-2; J: TRBJ1-2; CDR3: CASSLIETGVRHNGYTF; DNA: TGTGCCAGCAGCTTGATTGAGACAGGGGTTCGGCACAATGGCTACACCTTC
size: -; D: -; V: TRBV18; J: TRBJ2-1; CDR3: CASSPEVGRGGREQFF; DNA: TGTGCCAGCTCACCAGAGGTTGGTAGGGGCGGTCGCGAGCAGTTCTTC
size: once; D: TRBD2; V: TRBV2; J: TRBJ2-2; CDR3: CASSEQALAGGELFF; DNA: TGTGCCAGCAGTGAACAGGCACTAGCGGGCGGGGAGCTGTTTTTT
size: few; D: -; V: TRBV9; J: TRBJ1-3; CDR3: CASSVGGNSGNTIYF; DNA: TGTGCCAGCAGCGTAGGGGGTAACTCTGGAAACACCATATATTTT
size: -; D: -; V: TRBV4-3; J: TRBJ2-6; CDR3: CASSHDLGGANVLTF; DNA: TGCGCCAGCAGCCACGATTTAGGTGGGGCCAACGTCCTGACTTTC
size: -; D: -; V: TRBV14; J: TRBJ2-6; CDR3: CASSHGVAVSGANVLTF; DNA: TGTGCCAGCAGCCACGGGGTTGCAGTCTCTGGGGCCAACGTCCTGACTTTC